These 8 T cell receptor beta chains originate from one sample sequenced in a study of breast tumors, draining lymph nodes, adjacent tissues. TCRdb re-called the multiplex PCR reads with MiXCR, one entry per CDR3 protein. The sample consists of about 63,000 distinct CDR3 sequences, around 52% of them appearing once. The specimen was breast tumor tissue. The source is a female donor with breast cancer. Some clones in this sample may be carry-over from other donors' samples.

This clonotype was found many times. The rearrangement joins TRBV30 to TRBJ2-3; D is unclear. This CDR3 spans 13 amino acids. In germline, CDR1 is GTSNPN, CDR2 SVGIG (reference sequence). V was pared by 2 bases and J by 2 bases, with 8 bases between. Here the CDR3 DNA reads TGTGCCTGGAGTATAGGGAACACAGATACGCAGTATTTT. It yields the protein CAWSIGNTDTQYF.

In this sample, this clonotype turned up a few times. A much more abundant neighbour one base away suggests this may be a read error. This sequence joins TRBV6-1 and TRBJ1-6, with D uncertain. Per the germline V gene, CDR1 is MNHNS and CDR2 is SASEGT. Trimming shortened V by 5 bases and J by 13 bases, and 12 bases separated the two germline ends. The CDR3 length is 12 residues. CDR3 loop: CASSHNVGPLHF. The CDR3 nucleotides read TGTGCCAGCAGTCACAACGTGGGGCCCCTCCACTTT.

In its sample, this clonotype was seen many times. The chain employs TRBV29-1 and TRBJ2-3; D is uncertain. This CDR3 has 12 residues. V lost 3 bases and J lost 1, with 5 bases in between. Germline values: CDR1 SQVTM, CDR2 ANQGSEA. As DNA, the CDR3 is TGCAGCGTTGAGGTCGGCACAGATACGCAGTATTTT. Translated: CSVEVGTDTQYF.

This clonotype has a count of ten or more. The chain carries TRBV20-1 and TRBJ2-2; D might be TRBD1 or TRBD2, each matching 6 bases. Germline lookup yields CDR1 DFQATT and CDR2 SNEGSKA (reference sequence). V was cut by 5 bases and J by 2 bases, with 12 bases left in between. CDR3 size: 14 residues. In DNA form, the CDR3 reads TGCAGTGCTGGTGGGGGGCCTAACACCGGGGAGCTGTTTTTT. This encodes CSAGGGPNTGELFF.

The V and J genes are TRBV11-2 and TRBJ2-7, with 7 bases that match TRBD2. Germline V gene lookup returns CDR1 SGHAT and CDR2 FQNNGV. CDR3 length: 14 residues. J lost 7 bases, V lost 3 bases, and 9 bases had no gene match. The CDR3 loop reads CASSFPGLVREQYF. CDR3 bases: TGTGCCAGCAGCTTCCCCGGACTAGTGCGGGAGCAGTACTTC.

This chain joins TRBV5-1 and TRBJ1-4; the D is unclear. The germline V and J ends were trimmed by 1 base and 4 bases, with 11 bases remaining between them. The CDR3 runs 15 residues. Per germline, CDR1 SGHRS and CDR2 YFSETQ. The CDR3 coding sequence is TGCGCCAGCAGCTTGTATGATTTTCGTAATGAAAAACTGTTTTTT. This encodes CASSLYDFRNEKLFF.

At least ten counts were recorded for this clonotype. V gene TRBV11-2 combines with J gene TRBJ1-2; a possible D gene is TRBD1 (6 bases). Germline lookup yields CDR1 SGHAT and CDR2 FQNNGV. The CDR3 is 14 amino acids. V lost 0 bases and J 4 bases, leaving 9 bases between the germline ends. The CDR3 region is CASSLDRGAYGYTF. The CDR3 nucleotides read TGTGCCAGCAGCTTAGATCGGGGGGCCTATGGCTACACCTTC.

This clonotype was seen repeatedly, ten times or more. The chain carries TRBV7-2 and TRBJ2-7; 8 bases line up with TRBD2. Germline-derived CDR1 and CDR2 are SGHTA and FQGNSA. The CDR3 is made up of 15 amino acids. Unmatched junction bases numbered 8, after V lost 4 bases and J lost 3 bases. CDR3 nucleotide sequence: TGTGCCAGCAGCTCAAGTCTCAGCGGGAGCTACGAGCAGTACTTC. Encoded protein: CASSSSLSGSYEQYF. Variable domain in full (rest from reference TRBV7-2 and TRBJ2-7): GAGVSQSPSNKVTEKGKDVELRCDPISGHTALYWYRQSLGQGLEFLIYFQGNSAPDKSGLPSDRFSAERTGGSVSTLTIQRTQQEDSAVYLCASSSSLSGSYEQYFGPGTRLTVT.